This T cell receptor beta chain was found in a study of cytomegalovirus exposure and HLA in healthy donors (dated by TCRdb to between 2016 and 2019). Turning to the overall study: An earlier analysis of a few hundred of the donors reported 250 to 350 Gb of sequence data and 117 million unique TCR beta sequences obtained from approximately 180 million T cells. Alongside the repertoire data, information on donor age, sex, ethnicity and CMV serostatus was compiled. A separate validation cohort of roughly 130 different subjects was used in addition to the approximately 640-subject first cohort. An earlier analysis of about 620 of the donors applied high-throughput TCR beta sequencing to assess whether each TCR beta V gene segment acted as functional or pseudogenic. The later analysis used no new phenotypic data to find candidate immune exposures, relying instead on TCR beta sequences and their occurrence across donors. Using immunosequencing, the study profiled T cell repertoires from 666 subjects and related those repertoires to cytomegalovirus serostatus. The number of typed donors differed by locus: about 620-640 for A, B, C, DRB1 and DQB1; 500 to 550 for DQA1; approximately 600 for DPA1; and about 450 for DPB1. Of the 398 genotyped donors, 65% to 90% fell in the genetic ancestry cluster associated with self-reported Caucasian donors. On average, approximately 250,000 unique TCR beta nucleotide sequences were sequenced per donor among 300 to 500 genotyped donors of the cohort, with about 19% of those sequences being non-productive. High-throughput TCR immunosequencing, statistical association of individual TCRs with disease status, and machine learning were combined to predict cytomegalovirus infection status. The aim of the study was to test whether cataloging public T cell receptors could identify signatures of past pathogen exposure. An early release covering roughly 600 HLA-typed donors comprised around 300 gigabases of sequencing data and roughly 85 million unique TCR sequences. A later genetic analysis used genome-wide SNP genotypes for about three fifths of the 666 donors, treating that subset as a discovery cohort. Class I and class II HLA loci were covered by the typing at four-digit resolution. Because of strong linkage in the cohort, a few DR-DQ haplotypes were treated as single units for association and clustering. A later analysis re-analyzed previously published TCR beta repertoires from about 600 donors and added high-resolution HLA genotyping to study TCR occurrence patterns. Every repertoire in the discovery cohort had been generated on one and the same sequencing platform.

The library was made by the immunoSEQ multiplex PCR assay. A mixture of 60 forward primers for TCR Vbeta segments and 13 reverse primers for TCR Jbeta segments was used in the multiplex PCR. The CDR3 region of rearranged TCR beta genes was amplified from genomic DNA by a multiplex PCR assay. The amplified TCR beta libraries were sequenced on the Illumina HiSeq System as 87-base-pair reads. Turning to the authors' computational methods: A later analysis tallied some 79 million unique TCR beta chains across the 666 repertoires, and around 9.9 million of those chains were shared by two or more donors. A nearest-neighbor algorithm error-corrected the raw reads and collapsed the reads into unique sequences, merging closely related sequences to remove PCR and sequencing errors. To assign V, D and J gene segments, CDR3 sequences were aligned to IMGT reference sequences. Each retained sequence needed at least a six-nucleotide match to both a V gene segment and a J gene segment. A rearrangement counted as productive if the CDR3 had no stop codons and remained in frame with V and J, and every other rearrangement counted as non-productive. CDR3 was defined according to IMGT convention as the region running from the second conserved V-encoded cysteine to the conserved J-encoded phenylalanine. Sequences without an unambiguous match to a single V gene segment were excluded from the earlier analysis of almost 600 of the donors. An earlier analysis of over 450 of the donors classified V segments as functional when productive rearrangements were above 56.7% and as segregating when the standard deviation between donors was above 5%. A statistical classification framework was built for diagnosing cytomegalovirus status from the catalog of TCR beta chain sequences. V and J gene assignment, in a later analysis, came from comparing TCR nucleotide sequences with IMGT/GENE-DB human TR gene sequences. The TCRdist pipeline was used in a later analysis to assign CDR3 sequences and most-parsimonious VDJ recombination scenarios. A later analysis defined each TCR beta chain by its CDR3 amino acid sequence plus V-gene family, and excluded reads lacking a unique V-gene family. In a later analysis, 450 to 600 highly shared, low-generation-probability nucleotide sequences were removed to address suspected cross-contamination and a sequencing artifact. In a later analysis, a clonal expansion index was calculated for each public chain from normalized within-repertoire ranks of inferred template counts. Generation probabilities in a later analysis came from a VDJ recombination model fitted to out-of-frame rearrangements, and those results were checked against IGoR. A later analysis scored TCR-TCR, TCR-HLA and TCR-CMV co-occurrence with hypergeometric tests, applying a repertoire-size bias correction to TCR pairs. A later analysis estimated false discovery rates by permuting HLA or CMV assignments 20 times. In a later analysis, co-occurring TCRs were grouped using DBSCAN, with TCRdist sequence similarity added in when clustering inside HLA-allele-positive subsets. Repertoires with fewer than 30,000 or more than 120,000 public chains were left out of co-occurrence clustering, as were five repertoires with anomalous nucleotide sharing. TCRdb stores this immuneACCESS table with in-frame sequences only. Part of the clones is absent; in the studies checked, under half of the shortfall reflects unresolved V genes, and no reason is known for the rest. The DNA was the basis for D and trimming; V, J and clone size are from that table. Present in this sample are some 180,000 clones, about 77% of which were seen just once. About 2.5% of the sample is in the top ten clones.

Findings and caveats that apply to the study as a whole: An association between a missense DCLRE1C variant and V-gene and J-gene trimming of TCR beta chains was found in a later genetic analysis and replicated in an independent cohort. In a later analysis, several top co-occurrence clusters were reported to appear linked to parvovirus B19, influenza, CMV and Epstein-Barr virus. In vitro tests confirmed that a few of the cytomegalovirus-associated TCR beta chains recognize cytomegalovirus antigens. Some IMGT-functional V segments, including TRBV6-2 and TRBV6-3, could not be distinguished by the 87-base-pair reads and were therefore excluded. According to a later genetic analysis, donors in an Asian-associated ancestry cluster had fewer N-insertions in productive TCRs than the approximately 630-donor mean. The sequencing pipeline was judged likely to have produced a cluster of highly shared sequence variants as a technical artifact. In both the original and validation cohorts, the classifier was reported to diagnose cytomegalovirus status with high specificity and sensitivity. A later analysis associated 16,951 TCR beta sequences with specific HLA alleles at a false discovery rate of 0.05. Because counts were too low, roughly 16 rarely observed V segments, including chromosome 9 orphons, were left out of the earlier analysis of approximately 500 of the donors. In the study, around 150 TCR beta chains were listed as associated with cytomegalovirus. The only immune exposure information available for the cohort was CMV serostatus. According to a later analysis, TCR association rates differed among HLA loci, with DRB1 alleles showing the most associated TCRs and HLA-C alleles showing the fewest. In a later analysis, HLA-associated TCR beta chains showed more clonal expansion and lower generation probabilities than non-associated chains that were equally common. A further reported finding was that TCR beta sequences accurately predicted the HLA-A and HLA-B alleles for most subjects in the first cohort. Only TCR beta chains were sequenced in this cohort, and the absence of alpha or paired-chain data limited detectable features. The presence/absence analyses assumed that sequencing depth was roughly uniform across donors, and that assumption may not be true. Broadly in line with IMGT annotations, most TCR beta V segments showed up in productive rearrangements about 87% or about 30% of the time in an earlier analysis of 450 to 600 of the donors. It was suggested by the authors that the approach could potentially be generalized to other disease states and immunological phenotypes. When HLA alleles, especially DR and DQ, strongly co-occurred, TCR associations were difficult to assign to individual alleles. According to a later analysis, most CMV-associated TCR beta chains appeared to be HLA-restricted, and the HLA associations seemed to be driven largely by CMV exposure. Because some donors lacked HLA typing at each locus, the association tests relied only on the typed subset. Correlated functional status among segregating V segments might reflect linkage disequilibrium, but an unknown experimental factor could not be ruled out. While some public TCRs were present in many individuals, most TCR sequences turned up only very rarely across donors.

Trimming takes 8 bases from V and 1 base from J, and the germline ends sit 17 bases apart. Measured from the cysteine to the phenylalanine, the CDR3 is 14 residues long. Only the CDR3 DNA stays, 42 bases, in frame from base 1. The germline V gene specifies SQVTM as CDR1 and ANQGSEA as CDR2. This clone has just one count. The clone's antigen remains unknown. The sample holds no much larger clone one base away, and base qualities are not on file. The cohort consisted of 666 healthy bone marrow donors. At the time of sampling, every cohort member was nominally healthy, though immune exposures that went unrecorded were likely present. The donor tested CMV seropositive and was one of the 289 seropositive cohort members. Every donor gave a peripheral blood sample, and the peripheral blood mononuclear cells from that sample were used for TCR beta sequencing. Genomic DNA extraction from the blood cell samples was performed with the Qiagen DNeasy Blood Extraction Kit.

The source of this sequence is a woman in her thirties in good health and CMV-seropositive. What was sequenced was PBMCs. In this chain, TRBV29-1 is recombined with TRBJ2-5; perhaps TRBD1 is the D gene, with 6 bases matching. The sequenced DNA: TGCAGCACCACAGGGAAGGGGTCCCAAGAGACCCAGTACTTC. This yields the protein CSTTGKGSQETQYF.